This T cell receptor beta chain originates from a study of blood T cell repertoires in COVID-19. Study information: Acute and convalescent COVID-19 samples came from the United States, Italy and Spain. The analysed material was cDNA or gDNA that came from T cells, B-cell-depleted T cells, or PBMCs.

V was clipped by 6 bases and J by 2 bases; unmatched bases: 9. The CDR3 has 16 amino acids. From germline, CDR1 is MNHEY and CDR2 SMNVEV (reference sequence). This table comes from immunoSEQ multiplex PCR, and its TCRdb copy is limited to in-frame clones, with some not included. The data show approximately 280,000 clones, roughly 90% seen once. Sequenced: PBMCs or T cells enriched from blood (not recorded which). The chain couples TRBV27 to TRBJ2-2; 7 nucleotides align to TRBD1. The clonotype originates from a woman in her late teens or twenties with acute COVID-19. CDR3 protein: CASRTGILSNTGELFF. CDR3 sequence (DNA): TGTGCCAGCAGGACAGGGATTCTCTCAAACACCGGGGAGCTGTTTTTT.